A single sample is the source of the 18 T cell receptor beta chains below, sequenced in a study of technical replicates of blood from a handful of donors. Method: immunoSEQ multiplex PCR; TCRdb's copy keeps in-frame clones and lacks some. The table has fewer than 85,000 clones, 85% to 95% seen once. Sequencing was done on a sample of T cells isolated from PBMCs. The receptor set was obtained from a human donor in good health.

The chain employs TRBV5-3 and TRBJ2-7; TRBD2 is a possible D gene (6 bases). TRBV5-3 is reported as an ORF; its role is uncertain. The CDR3 is made up of 15 amino acids. V was clipped by 4 bases and J by 1 base, with 15 bases between them. CDR3 amino acids: CARSITSRRSYEQYF. CDR3 nucleotides: TGTGCCAGAAGCATTACTAGCCGACGATCCTACGAGCAGTACTTC.

The chain recombines TRBV30 with TRBJ1-5; D ambiguous. There are 14 residues in the CDR3. V dropped 0 bases and J dropped 4 bases, with 10 bases sitting between them. Germline CDR1 is GTSNPN and CDR2 is SVGIG (reference sequence). The CDR3 reads CAWSVGLGNQPQHF. CDR3 nucleotides: TGTGCCTGGAGTGTAGGACTTGGGAATCAGCCCCAGCATTTT.

V gene TRBV9 combines with J gene TRBJ1-4; TRBD1 aligns across 8 bases. With V trimmed by 2 bases and J by 2 bases, 8 bases remained unmatched. In germline, CDR1 is SGDLS, CDR2 YYNGEE. CDR3 length equals 17 residues. The CDR3 reads CASSVDPGQVTNEKLFF. The CDR3 DNA reads as TGTGCCAGCAGCGTGGATCCGGGACAGGTTACTAATGAAAAACTGTTTTTT.

This chain connects TRBV27 to TRBJ2-5; D gene ambiguous. The V end was cut by 3 bases, the J end by 4 bases, with 3 bases between. Germline assignment: CDR1 MNHEY and CDR2 SMNVEV (reference sequence). The CDR3 spans 11 residues. For the CDR3, the DNA is TGTGCCAGCAGTTTCAGAGAGACCCAGTACTTC. Protein product: CASSFRETQYF.

This chain uses TRBV14 with TRBJ2-7; D call uncertain. The CDR3 is 15 residues long. Deletions cut 1 base from V and 0 bases from J, with 10 bases between. Germline CDR1 SGHDN, CDR2 FVKESK. The CDR3 reads CASSQGHSSSYEQYF. In DNA form, the CDR3 reads TGTGCCAGCAGCCAAGGACACTCAAGCTCCTACGAGCAGTACTTC. Using reference TRBV14 and TRBJ2-7 for the parts outside the CDR3, the full variable domain is EAGVTQFPSHSVIEKGQTVTLRCDPISGHDNLYWYRRVMGKEIKFLLHFVKESKQDESGMPNNRFLAERTGGTYSTLKVQPAELEDSGVYFCASSQGHSSSYEQYFGPGTRLTVT.

This rearrangement joins TRBV7-9 to TRBJ1-2; 11 bases agree with TRBD1. V lost 1 base, J lost 8 bases, and 6 bases stayed unmatched. CDR1 and CDR2 (germline): SEHNR, FQNEAQ (reference sequence). This CDR3 spans 15 amino acids. In nucleotides, the CDR3 is TGTGCCAGCAGCTTAGGGACAGGGGGCGGCCGCGGCTACACCTTC. It encodes CASSLGTGGGRGYTF.

This rearrangement joins TRBV10-3 to TRBJ2-7, with 8 bases matching TRBD1. V lost 4 bases to trimming and J lost 5 bases; unmatched junction nucleotides: 7. In germline, CDR1 is ENHRY, CDR2 SYGVKD. This CDR3 is built from 14 residues. CDR3 sequence (DNA): TGTGCCATCAGTGCCCCGACAGGGGAGGACGAGCAGTACTTC. It yields the protein CAISAPTGEDEQYF.

V usage is TRBV28 and J usage is TRBJ2-7; TRBD1 aligns across 9 bases. The CDR3 spans 15 residues. The germline V gene has CDR1 MDHEN and CDR2 SYDVKM. The V and J ends lost 4 bases and 4 bases, in that order; junction bases with no gene match: 8. CDR3 in amino acids: CASSSPGQGEYEQYF. The CDR3 region has the DNA TGTGCCAGCAGTTCTCCGGGACAGGGAGAATACGAGCAGTACTTC.

In nucleotides, the CDR3 is TGTGCCAGCAAGCAGCTATCGGACATCAACTATGGCTACACCTTC. This encodes CASKQLSDINYGYTF. This chain links TRBV6-6 with TRBJ1-2, with a tentative D call TRBD1 (5 bases). Germline CDR1 and CDR2: MNHNY and SVGAGI (reference sequence). V was shortened by 7 bases and J by 2 bases, with 17 bases between the two germline ends. The CDR3 covers 15 residues.

This chain joins TRBV28 and TRBJ1-6, with 9 bases that match TRBD1. V lost 5 bases to trimming and J lost 8 bases; unmatched junction nucleotides: 10. The germline V gene encodes CDR1 MDHEN and CDR2 SYDVKM. The CDR3 runs 16 residues. Here the CDR3 reads CASSTTGTGSYSPLHF. The CDR3 coding sequence is TGTGCCAGCAGTACTACCGGGACAGGGTCCTATTCACCCCTCCACTTT.

The chain has TRBV6-1 and TRBJ1-2, with a possible D match to TRBD1 (6 bases). The CDR3 has 13 residues. CDR1 is MNHNS and CDR2 is SASEGT in the germline V gene. V dropped 6 bases and J dropped 7 bases, with 15 bases sitting between them. CDR3 residues: CASSEQGWSGYTF. The CDR3 nucleotides are TGTGCCAGCAGCGAACAGGGTTGGAGTGGCTACACCTTC.

The V call is TRBV9, the J call TRBJ1-1; D ambiguous. V was clipped by 4 bases and J by 1 base, with 5 bases between them. The CDR3 covers 12 residues. CDR1 is SGDLS, CDR2 YYNGEE, per germline. Here the CDR3 reads CASSPRNTEAFF. The CDR3 DNA reads TGTGCCAGCAGCCCCAGGAACACTGAAGCTTTCTTT.

This clone was counted once. V and J are TRBV7-2 and TRBJ2-5; no clear D. Germline values: CDR1 SGHTA, CDR2 FQGNSA. V was trimmed by 7 bases and J by 1 base, leaving 13 bases between them. This CDR3 comprises 14 residues. CDR3 DNA: TGTGCCAGCACCACTCGATGGGCCCAAGAGACCCAGTACTTC. Its protein is CASTTRWAQETQYF.

The genes are TRBV2 and TRBJ2-2; 7 bases agree with TRBD1. V lost 6 bases to trimming and J lost 0 bases; unmatched junction nucleotides: 4. CDR1 SNHLY and CDR2 FYNNEI come from the germline V gene. The CDR3 length is 15 residues. Written as DNA, the CDR3 is TGTGCCAGCAGGCTGGGGACAGCGAACACCGGGGAGCTGTTTTTT. The encoded protein is CASRLGTANTGELFF.

The chain employs TRBV5-4 and TRBJ1-1; unclear D gene. V lost 4 bases, J lost 7 bases, and 14 bases lay in between. Germline CDR1 reads SGHNT; CDR2 reads YYREEE (reference sequence). This CDR3 region has 13 residues. This CDR3 reads CASSRVDKVEAFF. CDR3 nucleotide sequence: TGTGCCAGCAGCCGGGTTGATAAAGTTGAAGCTTTCTTT. Based on the CDR3 plus reference TRBV5-4 and TRBJ1-1, the full variable domain is ETGVTQSPTHLIKTRGQQVTLRCSSQSGHNTVSWYQQALGQGPQFIFQYYREEENGRGNFPPRFSGLQFPNYSSELNVNALELDDSALYLCASSRVDKVEAFFGQGTRLTVV.

CDR3 in DNA: TGCGCCAGCAGCTTGGGTGTCGGACTAGCGGGAGTTGAGCAGTTCTTC. Protein sequence: CASSLGVGLAGVEQFF. The chain joins TRBV5-1 to TRBJ2-1; 13 bases align to TRBD2. This CDR3 is built from 16 residues. The V segment lost 0 bases and the J segment 9 bases; nucleotides outside the gene matches: 6. Germline CDR1 reads SGHRS; CDR2 reads YFSETQ.

This chain connects TRBV6-5 to TRBJ1-2; 7 bases agree with TRBD1. The V segment lost 6 bases and the J segment 1 base; nucleotides outside the gene matches: 8. Germline CDR1 is MNHEY and CDR2 is SVGAGI. The CDR3 extends over 15 amino acids. The CDR3: CASSASGQSNYGYTF. In DNA, the CDR3 is TGTGCCAGCAGCGCCTCGGGACAGAGTAACTATGGCTACACCTTC.

The chain combines TRBV5-4 with TRBJ2-7; perhaps TRBD1 as D (6 bases). CDR1 SGHNT and CDR2 YYREEE come from the germline V gene (reference sequence). The CDR3 runs to 11 residues. Trimming cost V 7 bases and J 2 bases, with 7 bases left between them. CDR3 amino acids: CASQGPYEQYF. The CDR3 DNA follows: TGTGCCAGCCAGGGGCCCTACGAGCAGTACTTC.